Sequencing of this T cell receptor beta chain was carried out in a study of blood T cell repertoires in COVID-19. Turning to the study itself: PBMCs, B-cell-depleted T cells, or T cells were the source of the cDNA or gDNA that made up the material.

The CDR3 is 13 residues long. J gave up 7 bases and V 6 bases, and 5 bases lay outside the gene matches. Per the germline V gene, CDR1 is MDHEN and CDR2 is SYDVKM. Sequenced by immunoSEQ multiplex PCR; TCRdb stores in-frame clones only, minus some. This repertoire shows around 300,000 clones, approximately 90% found once; its top ten account for 6% to 6.5%. All enrollees were about 18 to 100 years old and from 24 US areas. Cohorts were based on clinical histories the participants reported. This TCR was sampled from a woman aged 40-49 years who had recovered from COVID-19. V is TRBV28 and J is TRBJ1-2, with TRBD1 matching over 10 bases. The sequencing sample was made of PBMCs or T cells enriched from blood (not recorded which). This CDR3 is CASSLDRGLGYTF. In DNA, the CDR3 is TGTGCCAGCAGCCTTGACAGGGGGCTTGGCTACACCTTC.